This T cell receptor beta chain was found in a study of cytomegalovirus exposure and HLA in healthy donors. Trimming removed 5 bases from V and 7 bases from J, with 28 bases in between. This CDR3 has 18 residues. Germline-derived CDR1 and CDR2 are SGHTA and FQGNSA. The PCR used 60 Vbeta and 13 Jbeta primers. Assay: immunoSEQ multiplex PCR; the TCRdb copy retains only in-frame clones and omits some. In the table there are about 150,000 clones, 84% of which are singletons. The sequencing sample was made of PBMCs. The clonotype was recovered from a girl aged 5-17 years in good health and CMV-seropositive. The rearrangement links TRBV7-2 to TRBJ2-3; D perhaps matches TRBD1 (5 bases). CDR3 DNA sequence: TGTGCCAGCAGCCCCCGTCGAGATCAGGGCCCAAAGGGAAATACGCAGTATTTT. Translated: CASSPRRDQGPKGNTQYF.